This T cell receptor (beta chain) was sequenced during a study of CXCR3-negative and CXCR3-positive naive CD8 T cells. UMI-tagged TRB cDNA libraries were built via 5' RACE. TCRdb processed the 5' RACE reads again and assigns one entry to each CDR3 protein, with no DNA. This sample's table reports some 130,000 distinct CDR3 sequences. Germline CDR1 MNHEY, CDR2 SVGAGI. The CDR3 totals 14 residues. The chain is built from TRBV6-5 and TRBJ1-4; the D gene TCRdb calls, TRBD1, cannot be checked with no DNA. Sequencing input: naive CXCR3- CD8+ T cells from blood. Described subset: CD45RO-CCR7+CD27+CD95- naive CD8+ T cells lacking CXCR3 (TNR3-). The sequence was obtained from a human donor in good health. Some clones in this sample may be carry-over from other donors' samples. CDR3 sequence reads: CASSPGTGAEKLFF.